This T cell receptor (beta chain) comes out of a study of early T cells in non-severe SARS-CoV-2 infection. The V gene's germline CDR1 is MGHRA and CDR2 YSYEKL. The CDR3 extends over 15 amino acids. V shed 1 base and J shed 5 bases, with 14 bases lying between them. TCRdb reanalysed the 5' RACE reads using MiXCR and keeps one entry per CDR3 protein. The repertoire consists of around 66,000 distinct CDR3 sequences, with 13% occurring once and the leading ten covering roughly 8%. V gene TRBV4-1 combines with J gene TRBJ1-1; D unclear. The sample was whole blood. This clonotype was obtained from an adult who was a healthcare worker with PCR-confirmed SARS-CoV-2 infection or an uninfected control (not recorded which). This CDR3 is CASSQVSRSETEAFF. CDR3 bases: TGCGCCAGCAGCCAAGTTTCCAGGAGTGAGACTGAAGCTTTCTTT.